The clone carrying this TCR beta chain was counted many times. These data are taken from a study of T cells in Graves' hyperthyroidism and ophthalmopathy. The V gene's germline CDR1 is SNHLY and CDR2 FYNNEI. The V and J ends lost 3 bases and 3 bases respectively, with 8 bases between them. This CDR3 is built from 13 residues. Uncontrolled infection, other autoimmune disease, pregnancy or lactation disqualified patients from enrolment. TCR beta CDR3 sequences were amplified from RNA transcripts. HTBI primers drove first-round RT-PCR of the TCR CDR3. TCRdb fed the multiplex PCR reads into MiXCR, producing one record per CDR3 protein. The top ten clones hold 3% to 4.5% of a sample with about 620,000 distinct CDR3 sequences, about 16% of them seen once.

Sample: blood. The chain is built from TRBV2 and TRBJ1-1, with a tentative D call TRBD1 (6 bases). This receptor was obtained from a woman in her 30s with Graves' hyperthyroidism. Here the CDR3 DNA reads TGTGCCAGCAGTGAGAGGGGGTACACTGAAGCTTTCTTT. Its translation is CASSERGYTEAFF.